Listed below are T cell receptor beta chains from one sample, sequenced in a study of siplizumab effects on memory and regulatory T cells. Data came from immunoSEQ multiplex PCR; TCRdb stores just in-frame clones and leaves some out. Here the sample spans roughly 100,000 clones, 90% to 95% being singletons. Sequenced: CD4+ T cells sorted from blood. The receptors were sampled from a human donor in good health. Both conserved end residues are part of each CDR3. The D gene is left open where the match is weak. A row's size may be missing; if present it is once, few, many or a size class.

j_gene	abundance	v_gene	d_gene	CDR3nt	CDR3aa
TRBJ2-1	-	TRBV10-3	-	TGTGCCATCAGTGAGAGTGGCGGACAGGGAGGGGCCAATGAGCAGTTCTTC	CAISESGGQGGANEQFF
TRBJ1-1	-	TRBV12-5	-	TGTGCTAGTGGGATCGAGGTGAACACTGAAGCTTTCTTT	CASGIEVNTEAFF
TRBJ1-2	-	TRBV19	-	TGTGCCAGTAGTAACCCCTCCCCAGGGGTCTCGTCCTTC	CASSNPSPGVSSF
TRBJ1-1	-	TRBV5-1	-	TGCGCCAGCAGCTTGGTCTTTGGGGTGAACACTGAAGCTTTCTTT	CASSLVFGVNTEAFF
TRBJ2-7	-	TRBV29-1	-	TGCAGCGTTGAACCCCCCCACTTAGCGGAAAACTACGAGCAGTACTTC	CSVEPPHLAENYEQYF
TRBJ1-6	-	TRBV27	-	TGTGCCAGCAGTCTCCTCAGCAGGCGCTCACCCCTCCACTTT	CASSLLSRRSPLHF
TRBJ2-3	-	TRBV11-3	TRBD2	TGTGCCAGCAGCTTAGCACTAGCGGGGGCCCCGGATACGCAGTATTTT	CASSLALAGAPDTQYF
TRBJ2-2	-	TRBV19	TRBD2	TGTGCCAGTAGATGGGTAGCTAGCGGGAGGGTGAACACCGGGGAGCTGTTTTTT	CASRWVASGRVNTGELFF
TRBJ1-6	-	TRBV6-5	-	TGTGCCACTTCTCCTCCGGGGAATTCACCCCTCCACTTT	CATSPPGNSPLHF
TRBJ2-3	-	TRBV7-7	-	TGTGCTAGCAGCTTAGCCGCCGGGCTTACAGATACGCAGTATTTT	CASSLAAGLTDTQYF
TRBJ2-2	once	TRBV2	-	TGTGCCAGCAGGGTGGGACTTGCTGAGAACACCGGGGAGCTGTTTTTT	CASRVGLAENTGELFF
TRBJ1-1	once	TRBV5-1	-	TGCGCCAGCAGTAGCTCCCCCCCAGGGACTTTTGAAGCTTTCTTT	CASSSSPPGTFEAFF
TRBJ2-1	-	TRBV12-5	TRBD1	TGTGCTAGTGGCCCGCGACAGGGGTCCGCATACAATGAGCAGTTCTTC	CASGPRQGSAYNEQFF
TRBJ1-3	-	TRBV6-1	TRBD1	TGTGCCAGCAGTGGACAGCGACAGGGCCGCTCTGGAAACACCATATATTTT	CASSGQRQGRSGNTIYF
TRBJ2-6	-	TRBV5-1	-	TGCGCCAGCAGCTTGGAGCCAGGGTCTGGGGCCAACGTCCTGACTTTC	CASSLEPGSGANVLTF
TRBJ2-5	-	TRBV11-2	-	TGTGCCAGCAGCTTAGGTCTGAAGGAGACCCAGTACTTC	CASSLGLKETQYF
TRBJ2-1	once	TRBV7-8	-	TGTGCCAGCAGCCCACAGGAGGCCTCCTACAATGAGCAGTTCTTC	CASSPQEASYNEQFF
TRBJ2-2	once	TRBV11-3	TRBD2	TGTGCCAGCAGCTTCGAGCCTGGGGGGGTCAACACCGGGGAGCTGTTTTTT	CASSFEPGGVNTGELFF
TRBJ1-2	-	TRBV28	TRBD1	TGTGCCAGCAGTTTTCTCGGGACAGGGGGGAACTATGGCTACACCTTC	CASSFLGTGGNYGYTF
TRBJ1-1	-	TRBV9	-	TGTGCCAGCAGCCCCATCGGGTGGGGCGGCACTGAAGCTTTCTTT	CASSPIGWGGTEAFF
TRBJ1-1	-	TRBV2	TRBD1	TGTGCCAGCAGCGCCCCCGGACAGGGGGTAACTGAAGCTTTCTTT	CASSAPGQGVTEAFF
TRBJ1-6	-	TRBV6-1	-	TGTGCCAGCAGTGAAGTGGGGGGCCCGGGATCACCCCTCCACTTT	CASSEVGGPGSPLHF
TRBJ2-5	-	TRBV6-5	-	TGTGCCAGCAGTTACTTTGGCAACCAAGAGACCCAGTACTTC	CASSYFGNQETQYF
TRBJ2-3	-	TRBV5-1	-	TGCGCCAGCAGGGAGTATCCGCTAGGAGCGGGCACAGATACGCAGTATTTT	CASREYPLGAGTDTQYF
TRBJ1-1	-	TRBV7-9	-	TGTGCCAGCAGCCTAGAGGACACTGAAGCTTTCTTT	CASSLEDTEAFF
TRBJ1-1	-	TRBV9	TRBD1	TGTGCCAGCAGCGTAGAGGGAGACAGGGAGCGCGCTTTCTTT	CASSVEGDRERAFF
TRBJ2-1	-	TRBV30	-	TGTGCCTGGAGTGTAGGCGGCTCCTACAATGAGCAGTTCTTC	CAWSVGGSYNEQFF
TRBJ1-2	-	TRBV6-1	-	TGTGCCAGCAGTGTGGAGCATCTCTATGGCTACACCTTC	CASSVEHLYGYTF
TRBJ2-7	-	TRBV5-4	TRBD2	TGTGCCAGCAGCTCCCGGACTAGCGATTTCTACGAGCAGTACTTC	CASSSRTSDFYEQYF
TRBJ2-6	-	TRBV19	TRBD1	TGTGCCAGTAGTATACCCCCGGGACAGGGGGCCAACGTCCTGACTTTC	CASSIPPGQGANVLTF
TRBJ1-1	few	TRBV30	-	TGTGCCTGGAGTGTACTTGGGTGGGCTTTCTTT	CAWSVLGWAFF
TRBJ1-3	-	TRBV6-5	-	TGTGCCAGCAAGGGCTCTGGAAACACCATATATTTT	CASKGSGNTIYF
TRBJ2-7	-	TRBV14	-	TGTGCCAGCAGCAAAGGACTTCTAAACTACGAGCAGTACTTC	CASSKGLLNYEQYF
TRBJ2-3	-	TRBV4-1	-	TGCGCCAGCAGCCAAGTGGATTTGCGTATAAGGGCGACCACAGATACGCAGTATTTT	CASSQVDLRIRATTDTQYF
TRBJ2-3	-	TRBV18	TRBD1	TGTGCCAGCTCACCAGGACAGGGGAATAAGTATTTT	CASSPGQGNKYF
TRBJ2-5	-	TRBV7-9	-	TGTGCCAGCAGCTTTGGCAGCCTTCTAGAGACCCAGTACTTC	CASSFGSLLETQYF
TRBJ1-6	-	TRBV6-1	TRBD1	TGTGCCAGCAGTGAAGGACAACAGGGGATTATTATTTCCCTCCACTTT	CASSEGQQGIIISLHF
TRBJ1-6	-	TRBV2	-	TGTGCCAGCAGTGAACTTCTGGGGGGTTCACCCCTCCACTTT	CASSELLGGSPLHF
TRBJ1-4	-	TRBV2	TRBD1	TGTGCCAGCACCCCAAGCCCCCCGGGACAGGGAAAACTGTTTTTT	CASTPSPPGQGKLFF
TRBJ1-6	once	TRBV7-8	-	TGTGCCAGCAGCTTAGTTCCCCGGGCCGGCAATTCACCCCTCCACTTT	CASSLVPRAGNSPLHF
TRBJ2-7	once	TRBV5-8	-	TGTGCCAGCAGCTCTATCCACGAGCAGTACTTC	CASSSIHEQYF
TRBJ1-1	few	TRBV11-3	TRBD1	TGTGCCAGCAGTCGGACAGGGGATAGGCGGGCTTTCTTT	CASSRTGDRRAFF
TRBJ2-5	few	TRBV5-1	-	TGCGCCAGCAGCTTGGAAGAGGGGCGAGGGGAGACCCAGTACTTC	CASSLEEGRGETQYF
TRBJ1-1	-	TRBV15	-	TGTGCCACCAGCAGCCCCCAAGTTCCTTACACTGAAGCTTTCTTT	CATSSPQVPYTEAFF
TRBJ2-5	-	TRBV5-1	TRBD1	TGCGCCAGCAGCGTCGACAGGGAAGGGACCCAGTACTTC	CASSVDREGTQYF
TRBJ1-1	-	TRBV29-1	-	TGCAGCGTTGAAGATGGAAAGGGGGGGACGCCTGAAGCTTTCTTT	CSVEDGKGGTPEAFF
TRBJ1-2	-	TRBV5-6	-	TGTGCCAGCAGCCCGGTGAGGGGGTCTGAAGGCTACACCTTC	CASSPVRGSEGYTF
TRBJ2-7	once	TRBV23-1	-	TGCGCCAGCAGTCAGCGGGACAACCACTCCTACGAGCAGTACTTC	CASSQRDNHSYEQYF
TRBJ2-2	-	TRBV19	-	TGTGCCAGTAGTATGGGCACCGGGGAGCTGTTTTTT	CASSMGTGELFF
TRBJ1-1	-	TRBV30	-	TGTGCCTGGAGTGTAGGGGGTGGGACTGAAGCTTTCTTT	CAWSVGGGTEAFF
TRBJ2-7	-	TRBV15	-	TGTGCCACCAGCAGGGACGGTCCCTCCTACGAGCAGTACTTC	CATSRDGPSYEQYF
TRBJ2-1	-	TRBV25-1	-	TGTGCCAGCAGCCCGAATACTCCGACCGATGAGCAGTTCTTC	CASSPNTPTDEQFF
TRBJ2-3	-	TRBV5-4	TRBD2	TGTGCCAGCAGCTTGGATCCAGTGGGGGGGGTTTCAGATACGCAGTATTTT	CASSLDPVGGVSDTQYF
TRBJ2-2	-	TRBV25-1	-	TGTGCCAGCAGTGAACTAGGCCCCGGGGGGGAGCTGTTTTTT	CASSELGPGGELFF